This T cell receptor beta chain is from a study of vaccination and CD4 T cells after COVID-19 (dated 2022 in TCRdb). Looking at the study overall: The convalescent cohort comprised six males and four females, including two Hispanic individuals, seven Caucasians, two Asians and one multiracial person. Two doses of either the Pfizer-BioNTech BNT162b2 vaccine (n=8) or the Moderna mRNA-1273 vaccine (n=2) were administered to participants. Post-COVID blood samples were collected from convalescent patients a median of around 96 days after diagnosis, with a range of about 35 to 170 days. Post-vaccine blood samples were taken a median of about 70 days after the second vaccine dose, with a range of roughly 13 to 250 days. Overlapping spike peptide pools from SARS-CoV-2 and from the common cold coronaviruses HCoV-NL63, HCoV-OC43 and HCoV-229E were used as culture stimuli. Control cultures used a CEFX viral epitope pool as positive control, an HIV-1 Nef peptide pool as negative control, or no peptide. In 10 COVID-19 convalescent patients and several infection-naive healthy vaccine recipients, researchers compared the spike-specific CD4+ TCR repertoire from before mRNA vaccination with the repertoire from after. At the TCR clonotype level, an earlier paper using these donors assessed memory CD4+ T cell crossreactivity between SARS-CoV-2 and common cold coronavirus spike proteins. What the study reported, not specific to this receptor: An increase in the median number of SARS-CoV-2-reactive clonotypes from more than 20 after infection to roughly 38 after vaccination was observed, but the change was not found to be significant. Relatively few convalescent patients were included in the study, and early timepoints after natural infection were not analyzed. In convalescent patients, a median approximately 86% of post-vaccine SARS-CoV-2-reactive clones were detected only after vaccination, and vaccine-specific priming was suggested by this finding. Of the vaccine-specific clones found in convalescent patients, nearly all (304 of 307) were mono-reactive for SARS-CoV-2 spike instead of being cross-reactive with common cold coronaviruses.

In regard to this clonotype: Its antigen specificity is not known. No base qualities exist here, and no much larger clone lies one base off it.

Measured from the cysteine to the phenylalanine, the CDR3 is 12 residues long. The read is trimmed to its CDR3 DNA, 36 bases read in frame from base 1. In the germline V gene, CDR1 corresponds to SGHDT and CDR2 to YYEEEE. V is reduced by 1 base and J by 6 bases, leaving a spacing of 5 bases between them. The treatment or condition label, read with the paper, signifies: approximately 10-day PBMC culture with coronavirus spike peptide pools or control peptides (ViraFEST assay). CD4+ T cells from unexposed donors were collected before the COVID-19 pandemic (2011-2018). To expand antigen-specific T cells with peptide pools and then pick out the expanded clonotypes through TCR sequencing, the study relied on the ViraFEST assay. Each well held 2 million to 2.5 million PBMCs cultured with about 9.8 ug/ml peptide pools in IMDM containing roughly 5% human AB serum and roughly 10 IU/ml IL-2. Half of the culture medium was replaced with fresh IL-2-containing medium on days 3 and 7. CD4+ T cells were isolated after roughly eleven days of culture through negative selection using the EasySep CD4+ T cell isolation kit. As cell number allowed, CD4+ T cells from unexposed donors were tested for reactivity to SARS-CoV-2 S and N and to four common cold coronavirus spike pools. Ficoll-Paque Plus gradient centrifugation was used to isolate PBMCs from whole blood, and the isolated PBMCs were then either used fresh or cryopreserved at -140C. Triplicate wells were generally used for each culture condition. Leukapheresis product for the unexposed donors was bought commercially.

The library relied on PCR. DNA from cultured CD4+ T cells was subjected to TCR sequencing with the Oncomine TCR Beta short-read assay at the Johns Hopkins FTIC core. The QIAamp micro DNA kit was used to extract genomic DNA from the cultured CD4+ T cells. Oncomine TCR Beta libraries from cultured CD4+ T cells were pooled using unique dual indexes and sequenced on an Illumina iSeq 100. The paper's data handling went like this. Non-productive sequences were filtered out, and CDR3s that did not start with C, did not end with F or W, or were shorter than 7 amino acids were discarded. Antigen-specific clonotypes were identified with the MANAFEST web application by comparing peptide-stimulated wells with reference and other culture wells. For a clone to be called positive, the clone needed an FDR below 0.05, an odds ratio above 5, and a productive frequency above 0.1% in at least two of three replicate wells. Clonotypes that were significantly expanded in both SARS-CoV-2 spike wells and at least one common cold coronavirus spike condition were defined as cross-reactive. CDR3 homology was assessed with Levenshtein distances (stringdist) and unrooted phylogenetic trees (ape) in R version 3.6.1. TCRdb itself trimmed the public reads at Q25 with fastp, ran MiXCR and retained productive beta chains. One record per CDR3 amino acid sequence lists the most common genes and DNA. TCRdb's processing, not the study's, gives the V and J calls here. For this sample there are approximately 5,700 distinct CDR3 sequences; roughly a quarter appear just once. The ten most abundant clones make up about 18% of the sample.

This clonotype was obtained from a human donor in good health. The specimen was CD4+ T cells from blood, cultured in vitro. Recombination connected TRBV5-6 to TRBJ1-5; confidence is insufficient to name the D gene. The nucleotide sequence is TGTGCCAGCAGCTTGAAGGGTCAGCCCCAGCATTTT. Translation gives CASSLKGQPQHF.